This TCR beta chain originates from a study of T cell responses to AZD1222 COVID-19 vaccine. As concerns this clone: Its target is not known.

General study points: The peak T cell response came first, and repertoires were sampled only after it. Just a handful of AZD1222 recipients were seropositive at baseline. The sample set comprised mostly white British donors with more females, and clonal diversity was possibly underestimated.

TCRdb's table, derived via immunoSEQ multiplex PCR, lists solely in-frame clones and lacks some. The table has 120,000 or so clones, over 80% seen once. The CDR3 spans 15 residues. In germline, CDR1 is SGHVS, CDR2 FNYEAQ. Trimming shortened V by 2 bases and J by 9 bases, and 18 bases separated the two germline ends. The sample here was peripheral blood, taken on day 0 of AZD1222 vaccination. This TCR was sampled from an adult in good health. The chain joins TRBV7-6 to TRBJ2-3, with a tentative D call TRBD1 (6 bases). The CDR3 DNA sequence: TGTGCCAGCAGCTTAACCCTGGGGGCCCCCCGCACGCAGTATTTT. Translation: CASSLTLGAPRTQYF.